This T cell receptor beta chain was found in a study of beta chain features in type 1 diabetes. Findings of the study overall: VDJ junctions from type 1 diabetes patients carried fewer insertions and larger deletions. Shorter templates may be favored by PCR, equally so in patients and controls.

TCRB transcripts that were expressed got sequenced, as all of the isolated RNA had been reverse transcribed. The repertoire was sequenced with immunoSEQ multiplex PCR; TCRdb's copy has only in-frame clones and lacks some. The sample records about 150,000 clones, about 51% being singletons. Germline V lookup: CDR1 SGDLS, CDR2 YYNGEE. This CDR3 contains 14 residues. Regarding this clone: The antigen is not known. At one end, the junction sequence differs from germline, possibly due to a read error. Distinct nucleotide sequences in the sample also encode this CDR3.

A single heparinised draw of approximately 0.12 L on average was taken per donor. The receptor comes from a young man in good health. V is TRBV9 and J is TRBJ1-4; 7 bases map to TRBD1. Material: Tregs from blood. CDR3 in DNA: TGTGCCAGCAGCCTCACAGGGGTGGATGAAAAACTATTTTTT. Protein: CASSLTGVDEKLFF.